This passage covers 24 T cell receptor beta chains from one sample sequenced in a study of T cell repertoires and HLA-DP antigens. The table came from immunoSEQ multiplex PCR; TCRdb's copy has only in-frame clones and leaves some out. This sample has roughly 70,000 clones, with about four fifths found just once. Their specific antigens are unknown. Sequenced material: CD4+ T cells from PBMCs. The receptor source for this set is a man in his 60s in good health and CMV-seronegative.

The CDR3 region is CASSQSGQGSYEQYF. In nucleotides, the CDR3 is TGCGCCAGCAGCCAGTCGGGACAGGGCTCCTACGAGCAGTACTTC. The chain is built from TRBV4-3 and TRBJ2-7, with 9 bases aligning to TRBD1. The trim removed 3 bases at V and 0 bases at J, leaving 3 bases unmatched. The CDR3 sequence is 15 residues long. Looked up from germline, CDR1 is LGHNA and CDR2 is YSLEER.

The V and J genes are TRBV9 and TRBJ2-4, with 9 bases identical to TRBD1. The CDR3 length is 16 residues. Germline CDR1 is SGDLS and CDR2 is YYNGEE. The J segment lost 6 bases and the V segment lost 0 bases, leaving 7 bases of the junction unmatched. The CDR3: CASSVGGDRGRNIQYF. In DNA, the CDR3 is TGTGCCAGCAGCGTAGGGGGCGACAGGGGGAGAAACATTCAGTACTTC.

The CDR3 DNA is TGTGCCAGCAGTGAAACAGGACCCCTCGGGGAAAAACTGTTTTTT. Amino acid sequence: CASSETGPLGEKLFF. V usage is TRBV6-1 and J usage is TRBJ1-4, with D possibly being TRBD1 (5 bases). Germline CDR1 is MNHNS and CDR2 is SASEGT. This CDR3 is 15 amino acids long. The V end was cut by 2 bases, the J end by 8 bases, with 15 bases between.

The chain couples TRBV19 to TRBJ2-1; D remains unclear. This CDR3 is 14 amino acids long. Germline assignment: CDR1 LNHDA and CDR2 SQIVND (reference sequence). Trimming stripped 6 bases from V and 3 bases from J, with 12 bases between. CDR3 loop: CASSRTVYYNEQFF. In nucleotides, the CDR3 is TGTGCCAGTAGCCGTACAGTCTACTACAATGAGCAGTTCTTC.

This chain uses TRBV11-2 with TRBJ2-7, with 7 bases aligning to TRBD2. Trimming at V came to 4 bases and at J to 3 bases, leaving 6 bases not matched to a gene. Germline-derived CDR1 and CDR2 are SGHAT and FQNNGV. The CDR3 is 14 amino acids. The CDR3 here is CASSSVGGSYEQYF. In DNA, the CDR3 is TGTGCCAGCAGCTCCGTTGGCGGGAGCTACGAGCAGTACTTC. The full variable domain, rest sourced from reference TRBV11-2 and TRBJ2-7, is EAGVAQSPRYKIIEKRQSVAFWCNPISGHATLYWYQQILGQGPKLLIQFQNNGVVDDSQLPKDRFSAERLKGVDSTLKIQPAKLEDSAVYLCASSSVGGSYEQYFGPGTRLTVT.

J is TRBJ1-3 and V is TRBV5-6; D is uncertain. V was shortened by 4 bases and J by 8 bases, with 16 bases between the two germline ends. Germline values: CDR1 SGHDT, CDR2 YYEEEE. CDR3 length: 14 residues. CDR3 nucleotide sequence: TGTGCCAGCAGCCCGCCGGGTCAGCTCCACACCATATATTTT. As protein: CASSPPGQLHTIYF.

This chain uses TRBV7-9 with TRBJ2-2, with D maybe TRBD1 (6 bases). Per germline, CDR1 SEHNR and CDR2 FQNEAQ (reference sequence). Trimming left V 5 bases short and J 3 bases short, with 13 bases between. The CDR3 runs 15 residues. Written as DNA, the CDR3 is TGTGCCAGCAGCGCCCTGACAGGTGACACCGGGGAGCTGTTTTTT. It codes for CASSALTGDTGELFF. The full variable domain, rest sourced from reference TRBV7-9 and TRBJ2-2, is DTGVSQNPRHKITKRGQNVTFRCDPISEHNRLYWYRQTLGQGPEFLTYFQNEAQLEKSRLLSDRFSAERPKGSFSTLEIQRTEQGDSAMYLCASSALTGDTGELFFGEGSRLTVL.

The chain has TRBV5-8 and TRBJ2-3; TRBD1 matches at 11 bases. The germline V gene has CDR1 SGHTS and CDR2 YDEGEE. The CDR3 consists of 17 residues. V shed 0 bases, J shed 3 bases, and the junction held 6 bases outside the gene matches. The CDR3 DNA reads TGTGCCAGCAGCTTGGGGACAGGGGGCGCGTTAACAGATACGCAGTATTTT. Amino acids: CASSLGTGGALTDTQYF.

This clone was detected only a few times. V and J are TRBV28 and TRBJ2-5; D ambiguous. Germline V gene sequence: CDR1 MDHEN, CDR2 SYDVKM. Trimming took off 3 bases at V and 1 base at J, with 12 bases between the two ends. This CDR3 has 15 residues. The CDR3 loop reads CASSFQGQIQETQYF. CDR3 bases: TGTGCCAGCAGTTTCCAAGGGCAGATCCAAGAGACCCAGTACTTC.

The V gene is TRBV7-2, the J gene TRBJ1-1, with 8 bases fitting TRBD1. The germline V gene encodes CDR1 SGHTA and CDR2 FQGNSA. The V segment lost 1 base and the J segment 0 bases; nucleotides outside the gene matches: 7. CDR3 length: 17 residues. CDR3 bases: TGTGCCAGCAGCTTAGAGCCAGGGGGCGTCGTGAACACTGAAGCTTTCTTT. Residues: CASSLEPGGVVNTEAFF.

The chain employs TRBV27 and TRBJ2-7; 11 bases map to TRBD1. Germline lookup yields CDR1 MNHEY and CDR2 SMNVEV (reference sequence). Unmatched junction bases numbered 2, after V lost 5 bases and J lost 2 bases. This CDR3 spans 14 amino acids. CDR3 nucleotide sequence: TGTGCCAGCAGTAGGGGACAGGGGGCCTACGAGCAGTACTTC. It codes for CASSRGQGAYEQYF.

V usage is TRBV2 and J usage is TRBJ1-1; perhaps TRBD1 as D (5 bases). V was pared by 5 bases and J by 1 base, with 17 bases between. Per germline, CDR1 SNHLY and CDR2 FYNNEI. CDR3 length equals 16 residues. CDR3 in DNA: TGTGCCAGCAGTACCTTAAGGGGAGGAGCGAACACTGAAGCTTTCTTT. The encoded protein is CASSTLRGGANTEAFF. Combining the CDR3 with reference TRBV2 and TRBJ1-1 gives the whole variable domain EPEVTQTPSHQVTQMGQEVILRCVPISNHLYFYWYRQILGQKVEFLVSFYNNEISEKSEIFDDQFSVERPDGSNFTLKIRSTKLEDSAMYFCASSTLRGGANTEAFFGQGTRLTVV.

The rearrangement links TRBV5-1 to TRBJ2-6; D may be TRBD2 (6 bases). This CDR3 has 18 amino acids. V lost 0 bases and J 0 bases, leaving 13 bases between the germline ends. Germline loops: CDR1 SGHRS, CDR2 YFSETQ. DNA of the CDR3: TGCGCCAGCAGCTTGGCTGGTAGCGGCTACTCTGGGGCCAACGTCCTGACTTTC. Protein: CASSLAGSGYSGANVLTF.

V is TRBV7-9 and J is TRBJ1-1; TRBD1 might be the D (5 bases). From germline, CDR1 is SEHNR and CDR2 FQNEAQ (reference sequence). This CDR3 comprises 14 residues. Trimming took off 2 bases at V and 7 bases at J, with 14 bases between the two ends. CDR3 nucleotides: TGTGCCAGCAGCTTAAGGAGGCAGGGCCTTGAAGCTTTCTTT. Amino acid sequence: CASSLRRQGLEAFF.

V and J are TRBV23-1 and TRBJ2-7, with 7 bases aligning to TRBD1. TRBV23-1 belongs to the ORF category, with a function that is uncertain. J was trimmed by 6 bases and V by 4 bases; bases with no gene match: 12. CDR3 length: 15 residues. The CDR3 nucleotides read TGCGCCAGCAGTCCCCTTTTAGACAGGGCGAGCGAGCAGTACTTC. It specifies CASSPLLDRASEQYF.

The chain combines TRBV9 with TRBJ2-2, with TRBD1 matching 8 bases. Germline CDR1 and CDR2: SGDLS and YYNGEE. The V gene end was trimmed by 6 bases and the J gene end by 3 bases; junction bases not matched to a gene: 7. The CDR3 covers 15 residues. The CDR3 is CASNRAGGDTGELFF. The CDR3 DNA follows: TGTGCCAGCAATCGGGCAGGGGGCGACACCGGGGAGCTGTTTTTT. Combining the CDR3 with reference TRBV9 and TRBJ2-2 gives the whole variable domain DSGVTQTPKHLITATGQRVTLRCSPRSGDLSVYWYQQSLDQGLQFLIQYYNGEERAKGNILERFSAQQFPDLHSELNLSSLELGDSALYFCASNRAGGDTGELFFGEGSRLTVL.

This clone has more than one count but fewer than ten. Here the CDR3 DNA reads TGTGCCAGCAGCATACAGGGATACACTGAAGCTTTCTTT. Its protein product is CASSIQGYTEAFF. The J gene is TRBJ1-1, the V gene TRBV11-2, with a possible D match to TRBD1 (6 bases). CDR3 length equals 13 residues. Trimming pared 5 bases from V and 3 bases from J, leaving 10 bases between. Germline V lookup: CDR1 SGHAT, CDR2 FQNNGV.

This rearrangement joins TRBV5-1 to TRBJ1-1; a possible D gene is TRBD1 (5 bases). The CDR3 runs to 17 residues. CDR1 is SGHRS, CDR2 YFSETQ, per germline. V dropped 1 base and J dropped 4 bases, with 20 bases sitting between them. The CDR3 here is CASSLRGQGGRSTEAFF. The CDR3, as DNA: TGCGCCAGCAGCTTGCGCGGGCAGGGTGGCAGGAGCACTGAAGCTTTCTTT.

CDR3 DNA: TGTGCCTGGAGTGTACAAGGCACCTCTGAAGCTTTCTTT. Encoded protein: CAWSVQGTSEAFF. The rearrangement joins TRBV30 to TRBJ1-1; D is unclear. CDR1 is GTSNPN, CDR2 SVGIG, per germline (reference sequence). The V and J ends lost 0 bases and 6 bases respectively, with 11 bases between them. This CDR3 contains 13 residues. The entire variable domain, with the rest obtained from reference TRBV30 and TRBJ1-1, is as follows: SQTIHQWPATLVQPVGSPLSLECTVEGTSNPNLYWYRQAAGRGLQLLFYSVGIGQISSEVPQNLSASRPQDRQFILSSKKLLLSDSGFYLCAWSVQGTSEAFFGQGTRLTVV.

This clone occurred a few times. The chain has TRBV5-1 and TRBJ1-6, with 7 bases fitting TRBD1. The junction had 7 bases not matched to a gene; V was cut back by 0 bases and J by 7 bases. The CDR3 extends over 16 amino acids. In germline, CDR1 is SGHRS, CDR2 YFSETQ. CDR3 in amino acids: CASSLEGAGANSPLHF. The DNA of the CDR3 is TGCGCCAGCAGCTTGGAGGGGGCAGGGGCCAATTCACCCCTCCACTTT.

The chain recombines TRBV2 with TRBJ2-2, with D uncertain. Germline CDR1 reads SNHLY; CDR2 reads FYNNEI. The CDR3 is 12 residues long. Trimming stripped 7 bases from V and 4 bases from J, with 7 bases between. Written as DNA, the CDR3 is TGTGCCAGCACTCGGGCCACCGGGGAGCTGTTTTTT. Translation: CASTRATGELFF. Supplemented by reference TRBV2 and TRBJ2-2, the full variable domain reads EPEVTQTPSHQVTQMGQEVILRCVPISNHLYFYWYRQILGQKVEFLVSFYNNEISEKSEIFDDQFSVERPDGSNFTLKIRSTKLEDSAMYFCASTRATGELFFGEGSRLTVL.

This chain connects TRBV4-3 to TRBJ1-1; tentatively, D is TRBD1 (6 bases). Trimming removed 0 bases from V and 5 bases from J, with 16 bases in between. Germline values: CDR1 LGHNA, CDR2 YSLEER. This CDR3 contains 16 residues. CDR3 sequence (DNA): TGCGCCAGCAGCCAAGATGTGGTTGGGGGGCGAACTGAAGCTTTCTTT. This gives the protein CASSQDVVGGRTEAFF.

J is TRBJ2-3 and V is TRBV7-2, with TRBD2 matching 8 bases. V trimming: 2 bases; J trimming: 4 bases; junction bases outside the gene matches: 5. Germline lookup yields CDR1 SGHTA and CDR2 FQGNSA. The CDR3 has 15 residues. Here the CDR3 DNA reads TGTGCCAGCAGCTTAAGGCGGGGGGAGGCAGATACGCAGTATTTT. It is translated as CASSLRRGEADTQYF.

This clone has only a few counts. The genes are TRBV28 and TRBJ2-1; D remains unclear. V lost 3 bases and J 5 bases, leaving 17 bases between the germline ends. Germline V gene data show CDR1 as MDHEN and CDR2 as SYDVKM. This CDR3 is built from 16 residues. This chain's CDR3 is CASSFSPQNSHNEQFF. CDR3 coding DNA: TGTGCCAGCAGTTTTTCTCCCCAAAATAGCCACAATGAGCAGTTCTTC. Looking up the rest from reference TRBV28 and TRBJ2-1 gives the full variable domain: DVKVTQSSRYLVKRTGEKVFLECVQDMDHENMFWYRQDPGLGLRLIYFSYDVKMKEKGDIPEGYSVSREKKERFSLILESASTNQTSMYLCASSFSPQNSHNEQFFGPGTRLTVL.